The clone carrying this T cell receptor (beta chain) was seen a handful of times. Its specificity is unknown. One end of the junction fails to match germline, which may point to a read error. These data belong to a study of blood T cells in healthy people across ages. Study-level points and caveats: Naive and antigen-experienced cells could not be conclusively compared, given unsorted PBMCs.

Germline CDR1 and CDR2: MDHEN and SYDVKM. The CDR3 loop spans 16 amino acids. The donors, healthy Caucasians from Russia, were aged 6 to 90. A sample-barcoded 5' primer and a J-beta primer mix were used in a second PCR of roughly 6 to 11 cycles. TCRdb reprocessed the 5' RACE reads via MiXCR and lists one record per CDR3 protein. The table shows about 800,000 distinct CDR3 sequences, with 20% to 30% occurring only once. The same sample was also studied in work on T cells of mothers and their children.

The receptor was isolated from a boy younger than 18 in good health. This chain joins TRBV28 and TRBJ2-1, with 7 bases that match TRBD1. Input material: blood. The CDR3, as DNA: TGTACCAGCAGTATACCGACAGGGTTGGGATTAGGGGAGCAGTTCTTC. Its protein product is CTSSIPTGLGLGEQFF.